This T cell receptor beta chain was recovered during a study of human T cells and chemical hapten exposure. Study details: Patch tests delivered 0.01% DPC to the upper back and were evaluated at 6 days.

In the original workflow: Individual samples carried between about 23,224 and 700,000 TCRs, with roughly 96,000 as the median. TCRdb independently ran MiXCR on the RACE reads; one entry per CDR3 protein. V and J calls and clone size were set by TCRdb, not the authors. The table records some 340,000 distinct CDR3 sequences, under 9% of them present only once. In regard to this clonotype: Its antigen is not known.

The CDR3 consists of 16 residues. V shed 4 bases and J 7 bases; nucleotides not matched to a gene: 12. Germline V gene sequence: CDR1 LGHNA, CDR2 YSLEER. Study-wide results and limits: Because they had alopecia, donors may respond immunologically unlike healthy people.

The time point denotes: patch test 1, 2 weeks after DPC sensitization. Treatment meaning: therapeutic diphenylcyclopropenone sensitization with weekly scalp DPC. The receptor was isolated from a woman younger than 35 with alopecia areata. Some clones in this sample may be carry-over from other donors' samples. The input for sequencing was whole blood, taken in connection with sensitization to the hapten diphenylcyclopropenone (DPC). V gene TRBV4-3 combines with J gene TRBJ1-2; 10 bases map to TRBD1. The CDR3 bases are TGCGCCAGCAGCCGCATAGCCGGGACAGGGGCTCTTGGCTACACCTTC. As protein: CASSRIAGTGALGYTF.